This is a list of T cell receptor beta chains from one sample in a study of glioma-infiltrating T cells after dendritic cell vaccination. Assay used: immunoSEQ multiplex PCR; TCRdb lists only in-frame clones, some missing. This table has tens of thousands of clones, about 79% appearing once. Material: blood, obtained after dendritic cell vaccination. The receptors derive from a human donor with glioblastoma. CDR3s include the opening cysteine and the closing phenylalanine or tryptophan. D genes are given only for firm matches. Clone size is stated in some rows and not others, as once, few, many or a class when expanded.

J gene | clone size | D gene | V gene | CDR3 protein | CDR3 DNA
TRBJ2-7 | - | TRBD1 | TRBV7-8 | CASSLAGTGRSYEQYF | TGTGCCAGCAGCTTAGCGGGGACAGGTCGCTCCTACGAGCAGTACTTC
TRBJ2-5 | - | - | TRBV7-2 | CASSLTSSQETQYF | TGTGCCAGCAGCTTGACTAGTAGCCAAGAGACCCAGTACTTC
TRBJ2-7 | - | TRBD2 | TRBV7-9 | CASSPAGWAGGREQYF | TGTGCCAGCAGCCCCGCGGGGTGGGCGGGGGGGCGAGAGCAGTACTTC
TRBJ2-7 | - | TRBD1 | TRBV5-4 | CASSLGTGAYEQYF | TGTGCCAGCAGCTTAGGGACAGGAGCCTACGAGCAGTACTTC
TRBJ1-4 | - | - | TRBV5-4 | CASSLDPLGRGGNEKLFF | TGTGCCAGCAGCTTGGACCCCCTTGGGAGGGGAGGTAATGAAAAACTGTTTTTT
TRBJ2-3 | - | - | TRBV7-9 | CASSSPGSFTQYF | TGTGCCAGCAGCTCCCCAGGGTCCTTTACGCAGTATTTT
TRBJ2-5 | - | TRBD2 | TRBV10-3 | CAIRPGLAGNVVETQYF | TGTGCCATCAGGCCGGGACTAGCGGGGAACGTGGTCGAGACCCAGTACTTC
TRBJ2-7 | - | - | TRBV19 | CASSIGQAPYEQYF | TGTGCCAGTAGTATCGGTCAGGCCCCCTACGAGCAGTACTTC
TRBJ1-2 | - | - | TRBV30 | CAGTSLGGPNYGYTF | TGTGCCGGAACCAGCCTCGGGGGACCCAACTATGGCTACACCTTC
TRBJ2-7 | once | TRBD2 | TRBV6-4 | CASSPIGLADNYEQYF | TGTGCCAGCAGCCCCATCGGACTAGCGGACAACTACGAGCAGTACTTC
TRBJ2-7 | - | - | TRBV4-2 | CASSQRLNYEQYF | TGTGCCAGCAGCCAACGGTTAAACTACGAGCAGTACTTC
TRBJ2-5 | - | - | TRBV10-3 | CAINDNSAAETQYF | TGTGCCATCAACGATAACTCTGCTGCCGAGACCCAGTACTTC
TRBJ2-2 | - | - | TRBV6-6 | CASSTQGVPNTGELFF | TGTGCCAGCAGTACACAGGGAGTCCCGAACACCGGGGAGCTGTTTTTT
TRBJ1-2 | - | - | TRBV5-1 | CASSSPTGNYGYTF | TGCGCCAGCAGCTCCCCTACAGGAAACTATGGCTACACCTTC
TRBJ1-3 | - | - | TRBV6-1 | CASTRTDYSGNTIYF | TGTGCCAGCACTAGGACGGACTACTCTGGAAACACCATATATTTT
TRBJ1-2 | - | TRBD1 | TRBV6-1 | CASSEGDRDYYGYTF | TGTGCCAGCAGTGAGGGGGACAGAGACTACTATGGCTACACCTTC
TRBJ2-5 | once | TRBD1 | TRBV19 | CASRGDRVVGTQYF | TGTGCCAGTAGGGGGGACAGGGTGGTTGGGACCCAGTACTTC
TRBJ2-2 | few | TRBD2 | TRBV19 | CASGKGRAGELFF | TGTGCCAGTGGTAAAGGGAGGGCCGGGGAGCTGTTTTTT
TRBJ1-1 | - | - | TRBV5-1 | CASSGVRETEAFF | TGCGCCAGCTCGGGGGTCCGGGAGACTGAAGCTTTCTTT
TRBJ2-1 | - | TRBD2 | TRBV5-1 | CASSLRGSGGARYNEQFF | TGCGCCAGCAGCTTGCGTGGTAGCGGGGGGGCCCGCTACAATGAGCAGTTCTTC
TRBJ2-5 | - | - | TRBV14 | CASSSGGRGTQETQYF | TGTGCCAGCAGCTCAGGTGGGCGGGGAACGCAAGAGACCCAGTACTTC
TRBJ2-1 | few | - | TRBV5-1 | CASSTHLQGGNNEQFF | TGCGCCAGCAGCACCCACCTACAGGGGGGGAACAATGAGCAGTTCTTC
TRBJ2-7 | - | - | TRBV12-5 | CASGLVLQGWYEQYF | TGTGCTAGTGGTTTGGTACTCCAGGGTTGGTACGAGCAGTACTTC
TRBJ1-2 | - | - | TRBV11-2 | CASSFAGGNYGYTF | TGTGCCAGCAGCTTTGCTGGGGGGAACTATGGCTACACCTTC
TRBJ2-2 | - | - | TRBV14 | CASSQISLLGTANTGELFF | TGTGCCAGCAGCCAAATCTCCTTATTAGGCACAGCGAACACCGGGGAGCTGTTTTTT
TRBJ1-1 | - | TRBD1 | TRBV7-6 | CASSATGTAMNTEAFF | TGTGCCAGCAGCGCGACCGGGACAGCGATGAACACTGAAGCTTTCTTT
TRBJ2-3 | - | - | TRBV5-1 | CASTPEGQGNTDTQYF | TGCGCCAGCACCCCGGAGGGGCAGGGTAACACAGATACGCAGTATTTT
TRBJ2-7 | once | TRBD2 | TRBV30 | CAWRLAGLSYEQYF | TGTGCCTGGAGGCTAGCGGGGCTTTCCTACGAGCAGTACTTC
TRBJ2-5 | - | - | TRBV6-6 | CASSRGSQETQYF | TGTGCCAGCAGTCGAGGGAGCCAAGAGACCCAGTACTTC
TRBJ1-4 | - | - | TRBV4-1 | CASSRAPDSNEKLFF | TGCGCCAGCAGCCGAGCCCCGGACTCAAATGAAAAACTGTTTTTT
TRBJ2-5 | - | TRBD1 | TRBV6-4 | CASSDLRTGQGGSETQYF | TGTGCCAGCAGTGACCTACGAACCGGACAGGGTGGATCGGAGACCCAGTACTTC
TRBJ2-7 | - | - | TRBV5-1 | CASRSGTSSYEQYF | TGCGCCAGCAGATCCGGGACAAGCTCCTACGAGCAGTACTTC
TRBJ2-7 | - | TRBD2 | TRBV7-2 | CASSTSGGAGYEQYF | TGTGCCAGCAGCACTAGCGGGGGGGCAGGGTACGAGCAGTACTTC
TRBJ1-3 | - | TRBD1 | TRBV10-3 | CAISEGSRGSFGNTIYF | TGTGCCATCAGTGAGGGGAGCAGGGGGTCGTTCGGAAACACCATATATTTT
TRBJ1-1 | - | - | TRBV6-1 | CASRHNRVTEAFF | TGTGCCAGCAGGCATAACAGGGTGACTGAAGCTTTCTTT
TRBJ2-1 | - | - | TRBV4-1 | CASSQGQQYNEQFF | TGCGCCAGCAGCCAAGGTCAACAATACAATGAGCAGTTCTTC
TRBJ1-5 | few | - | TRBV6-6 | CASSYEALNQPQHF | TGTGCCAGCAGTTACGAGGCCTTAAATCAGCCCCAGCATTTT
TRBJ2-3 | - | TRBD1 | TRBV6-5 | CASTGQGLDTQYF | TGTGCCAGCACGGGACAGGGACTAGATACGCAGTATTTT
TRBJ2-1 | - | - | TRBV7-9 | CASSQIDEDEQFF | TGTGCCAGCAGCCAGATAGATGAGGATGAGCAGTTCTTC
TRBJ1-2 | - | TRBD1 | TRBV5-4 | CASSVGQTLYGYTF | TGTGCCAGCAGCGTGGGACAGACCCTCTATGGCTACACCTTC
TRBJ1-4 | few | TRBD1 | TRBV5-6 | CASSSVERQGNEKLFF | TGTGCCAGCAGCTCAGTTGAGAGACAGGGTAATGAAAAACTGTTTTTT
TRBJ1-1 | - | - | TRBV7-9 | CASSFYRNTEAFF | TGTGCCAGCAGCTTTTACAGAAACACTGAAGCTTTCTTT
TRBJ2-3 | - | - | TRBV28 | CASKDGLRGVTDTQYF | TGTGCCAGCAAGGATGGGTTGCGGGGAGTCACAGATACGCAGTATTTT
TRBJ1-4 | - | TRBD1 | TRBV7-2 | CASSLGTGGEKLFF | TGTGCCAGCAGCCTGGGGACAGGGGGCGAAAAACTGTTTTTT
TRBJ2-3 | once | TRBD2 | TRBV9 | CASTPSSGGLTDTQYF | TGTGCCAGCACGCCCAGTAGCGGGGGACTCACAGATACGCAGTATTTT
TRBJ2-1 | few | TRBD2 | TRBV6-1 | CASSEGLAGGEQFF | TGTGCCAGCAGTGAAGGACTAGCGGGGGGAGAGCAGTTCTTC
TRBJ1-5 | - | - | TRBV4-1 | CASSQGMQGRANQPQHF | TGCGCCAGCAGCCAAGGAATGCAGGGGAGGGCAAATCAGCCCCAGCATTTT
TRBJ1-2 | - | TRBD1 | TRBV25-1 | CASSDRGDRANYGYTF | TGTGCCAGCAGTGACCGAGGGGACAGGGCCAACTATGGCTACACCTTC
TRBJ1-2 | - | TRBD1 | TRBV27 | CASSPTSTGPTYGYTF | TGTGCCAGCAGCCCTACATCGACAGGGCCGACCTATGGCTACACCTTC
TRBJ1-2 | - | - | TRBV30 | CASWTRRYGYTF | TGTGCCTCCTGGACCCGGAGGTATGGCTACACCTTC
TRBJ1-2 | - | TRBD1 | TRBV30 | CAWSPGQGNGYTF | TGTGCCTGGAGTCCGGGACAGGGAAATGGCTACACCTTC
TRBJ2-5 | - | TRBD1 | TRBV5-1 | CASSLIYGTGPDQETQYF | TGCGCCAGCAGCCTAATCTACGGGACAGGGCCCGATCAAGAGACCCAGTACTTC